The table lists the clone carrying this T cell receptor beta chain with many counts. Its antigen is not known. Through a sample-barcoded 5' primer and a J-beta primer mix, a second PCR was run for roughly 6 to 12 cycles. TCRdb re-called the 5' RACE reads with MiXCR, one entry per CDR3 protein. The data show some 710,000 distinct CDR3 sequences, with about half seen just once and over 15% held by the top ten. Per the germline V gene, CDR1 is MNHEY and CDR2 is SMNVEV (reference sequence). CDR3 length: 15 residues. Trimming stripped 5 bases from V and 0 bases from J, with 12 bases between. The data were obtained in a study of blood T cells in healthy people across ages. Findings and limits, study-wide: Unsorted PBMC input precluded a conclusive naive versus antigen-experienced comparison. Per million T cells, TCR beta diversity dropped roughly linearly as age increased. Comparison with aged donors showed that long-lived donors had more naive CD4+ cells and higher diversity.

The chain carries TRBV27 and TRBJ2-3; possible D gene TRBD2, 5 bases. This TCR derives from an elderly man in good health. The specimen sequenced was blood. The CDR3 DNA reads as TGTGCCAGCAGTCCAGAACTAGAAAGCACAGATACGCAGTATTTT. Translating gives CASSPELESTDTQYF.